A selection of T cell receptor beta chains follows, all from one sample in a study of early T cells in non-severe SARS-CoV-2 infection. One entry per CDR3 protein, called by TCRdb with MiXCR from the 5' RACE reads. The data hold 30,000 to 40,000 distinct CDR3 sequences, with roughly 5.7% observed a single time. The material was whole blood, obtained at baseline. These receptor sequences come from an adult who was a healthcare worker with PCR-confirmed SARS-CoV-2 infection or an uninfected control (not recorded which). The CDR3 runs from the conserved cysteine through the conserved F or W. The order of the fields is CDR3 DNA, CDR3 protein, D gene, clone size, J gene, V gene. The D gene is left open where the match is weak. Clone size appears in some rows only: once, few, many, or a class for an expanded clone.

TGTGCCAGCTCACCCGGGACGGAGACCTACGAGCAGTACTTC | CASSPGTETYEQYF | NA | many | TRBJ2-7 | TRBV18
TGTGCCAGCAGTTCACCGAGGACGTATGGCTACACCTTC | CASSSPRTYGYTF | NA | NA | TRBJ1-2 | TRBV28
TGTGCCAGCAGTTTAGGGCGTGGGTCAAGGCATCAGCCCCAGCATTTT | CASSLGRGSRHQPQHF | NA | many | TRBJ1-5 | TRBV12-3/TRBV12-4
TGTGCCAGCAGCCCCTGGACAGGGGGCGATGAGCAGTTCTTC | CASSPWTGGDEQFF | TRBD1 | many | TRBJ2-1 | TRBV2
TGTGCCAGTAGTATATCAGGGTCAACTAATGAAAAACTGTTTTTT | CASSISGSTNEKLFF | NA | many | TRBJ1-4 | TRBV19
TGTGCCAGCTCAGGGGGAAACTACGAGCAGTACTTC | CASSGGNYEQYF | TRBD1 | many | TRBJ2-7 | TRBV7-9
TGTGCCAGCACTCAGGGACAGTTGAACACTGAAGCTTTCTTT | CASTQGQLNTEAFF | TRBD1 | many | TRBJ1-1 | TRBV7-2
TGTGCCAGCTCACCCCTAGGACAGGGGGCCACGGAAGATACGCAGTATTTT | CASSPLGQGATEDTQYF | TRBD1 | NA | TRBJ2-3 | TRBV18
TGTGCCACCAGTGGGGAGGTCCCTGGGGATACGCAGTATTTT | CATSGEVPGDTQYF | NA | many | TRBJ2-3 | TRBV24-1
TGTGCCAGCAGCTTAGCGGGGCCTGGAACAGGGCAAGAGACCCAGTACTTC | CASSLAGPGTGQETQYF | NA | few | TRBJ2-5 | TRBV7-2
TGTGCCAGCAGTTACCATCCCGGGGGCGAAAGAAACACCATATATTTT | CASSYHPGGERNTIYF | NA | many | TRBJ1-3 | TRBV6-6
TGTGCCAGCAGCCAACTTTTAAGGGGGAGGGCCAGCGATACGCAGTATTTT | CASSQLLRGRASDTQYF | NA | many | TRBJ2-3 | TRBV7-9
TGTGCCAGCAGCGAGGGATTCGGGGAGCTGTTTTTT | CASSEGFGELFF | NA | many | TRBJ2-2 | TRBV5-4
TGTGCCAGCGGGAGACAGAACACTGAAGCTTTCTTT | CASGRQNTEAFF | NA | many | TRBJ1-1 | TRBV28
TGTGCCAGCTCTCCCAGCGTAGCGGGATACAATGAGCAGTTCTTC | CASSPSVAGYNEQFF | TRBD2 | many | TRBJ2-1 | TRBV11-2
TGTGCCAGCAGCCAAAGGGGGACAGATACGCAGTATTTT | CASSQRGTDTQYF | NA | many | TRBJ2-3 | TRBV7-2
TGTGCCAGCAGCTTCCCCAGGGGCGGAGGGGTACCTGCGGAACCAGATACGCAGTATTTT | CASSFPRGGGVPAEPDTQYF | NA | many | TRBJ2-3 | TRBV7-6
TGTGCCAGCAGCTTATCTAGCGGGGCGAACACCGGGGAGCTGTTTTTT | CASSLSSGANTGELFF | TRBD2 | many | TRBJ2-2 | TRBV7-3
TGTGCCAGCAGTGTCGGTGGGTCGTCGAGGCAGTTCTTC | CASSVGGSSRQFF | NA | many | TRBJ2-1 | TRBV12-3/TRBV12-4
TGTGCCAGCAGCAAGACAGGGGTGCAGCCCCAGCATTTT | CASSKTGVQPQHF | TRBD1 | many | TRBJ1-5 | TRBV12-3/TRBV12-4
TGCGCCAGCAGCACGGGATTAACAGCTAACATGAACACTGAAGCTTTCTTT | CASSTGLTANMNTEAFF | NA | many | TRBJ1-1 | TRBV5-1
TGCAGCGTGATGGGGAGAGGGGATAACTATGGCTACACCTTC | CSVMGRGDNYGYTF | NA | many | TRBJ1-2 | TRBV29-1
TGCAGCGTTGAACCTAGAGGTGTGAACAATGAGCAGTTCTTC | CSVEPRGVNNEQFF | NA | many | TRBJ2-1 | TRBV29-1
TGTGCCAGCAGCCCCTCGGCAGGGCGGGCGGAGCTGTTTTTT | CASSPSAGRAELFF | NA | few | TRBJ2-2 | TRBV7-8
TGTGCCAGCAGTGAAATGGACAGTTATAGCAATCAGCCCCAGCATTTT | CASSEMDSYSNQPQHF | NA | many | TRBJ1-5 | TRBV6-1
TGCGCCAGCAGTGAGTCGAGCCCGAACACTGAAGCTTTCTTT | CASSESSPNTEAFF | NA | many | TRBJ1-1 | TRBV10-2
TGTGCCAGCAGTTTGATCGGGGGAAACACTGAAGCTTTCTTT | CASSLIGGNTEAFF | NA | many | TRBJ1-1 | TRBV12-3/TRBV12-4
TGTGCCAGCAGCTTAACCCGAACCAGGACAGGGAGGAACACTGAAGCTTTCTTT | CASSLTRTRTGRNTEAFF | TRBD1 | few | TRBJ1-1 | TRBV7-3
TGTGCCAGCAGCTTGATGGGGGGCGCAGATACGCAGTATTTT | CASSLMGGADTQYF | NA | many | TRBJ2-3 | TRBV7-9
TGTGCCAGCAGTCTAGCGTCGGGGTTTTTCAATGAGCAGTTCTTC | CASSLASGFFNEQFF | NA | many | TRBJ2-1 | TRBV12-3/TRBV12-4
TGTGCCAGCAGTTTGCCCCCCCGTGATGAGCAGTTCTTC | CASSLPPRDEQFF | NA | many | TRBJ2-1 | TRBV6-1
TGTGCCACCAGTGATTTTGAGACCCAGTACTTC | CATSDFETQYF | NA | many | TRBJ2-5 | TRBV24-1
TGTGCCACCAGCAGAACTAGCGGGAGCAACTACAATGAGCAGTTCTTC | CATSRTSGSNYNEQFF | TRBD2 | NA | TRBJ2-1 | TRBV15
TGTGCCAGCTCACCACCGGGCACAGGGACGGGGAACACTGAAGCTTTCTTT | CASSPPGTGTGNTEAFF | NA | many | TRBJ1-1 | TRBV18
TGTGCCAGCAGTTTATCGATTGTCGGGCATCGGAATGAGCAGTTCTTC | CASSLSIVGHRNEQFF | NA | many | TRBJ2-1 | TRBV27
TGTGCCAGCAGTCTAGTGGGACTAGCGGGAGTGGTTGAGCAGTTCTTC | CASSLVGLAGVVEQFF | TRBD2 | many | TRBJ2-1 | TRBV27
TGTGCCAGCAGTGACGGAGTAGCGGGAGGCGTCACCGGGGAGCTGTTTTTT | CASSDGVAGGVTGELFF | TRBD2 | few | TRBJ2-2 | TRBV2
TGCAGTGCCCCCAGTGGAGCCATGAGCACTGAAGCTTTCTTT | CSAPSGAMSTEAFF | NA | few | TRBJ1-1 | TRBV20-1
TGTGCCAGCAGCTTAACGGTGACCGGGGCCAACGTCCTGACTTTC | CASSLTVTGANVLTF | NA | NA | TRBJ2-6 | TRBV7-3
TGCGCCAGCAGCTGGTCCGGAAGGGATGGCTACACCTTC | CASSWSGRDGYTF | NA | many | TRBJ1-2 | TRBV5-1
TGTGCCAGCAGTTCCTCTACTCCGAGGGGCAAAAACATTCAGTACTTC | CASSSSTPRGKNIQYF | NA | many | TRBJ2-4 | TRBV12-3/TRBV12-4
TGTGCCAGCAGCCGCCCAGGGAACACTGAAGCTTTCTTT | CASSRPGNTEAFF | NA | many | TRBJ1-1 | TRBV12-3/TRBV12-4
TGTGCCAGCGCGTCTCCCTACGAGCAGTACTTC | CASASPYEQYF | NA | NA | TRBJ2-7 | TRBV7-8
TGTGCCAGCTCAGACAGGGAGAACACTGAAGCTTTCTTT | CASSDRENTEAFF | TRBD1 | many | TRBJ1-1 | TRBV18
TGTGCCAGCAGCGTAGGGCTAGCGGGGGCCGAGCAGTACTTC | CASSVGLAGAEQYF | TRBD2 | many | TRBJ2-7 | TRBV9
TGTGCCAGCAGCTTGAATAGCGGGAACCCCTACGAGCAGTACTTC | CASSLNSGNPYEQYF | TRBD2 | many | TRBJ2-7 | TRBV6-5
TGCGCCAGCAGCCAGGCTGGGGCCCATGAGCAGTTCTTC | CASSQAGAHEQFF | NA | many | TRBJ2-1 | TRBV4-1
TGTGCCAGCAGCCCCCGGACTGCCTCCTACAATGAGCAGTTCTTC | CASSPRTASYNEQFF | NA | many | TRBJ2-1 | TRBV3-1
TGTGCCACCAGTGACTTAGGGACCGAAGAGACCCAGTACTTC | CATSDLGTEETQYF | NA | many | TRBJ2-5 | TRBV24-1
TGTGCCAGCAGTGGGGGACAGGGTATTTATCGTGACACCGGGGAGCTGTTTTTT | CASSGGQGIYRDTGELFF | TRBD1 | many | TRBJ2-2 | TRBV12-3/TRBV12-4